This T cell receptor beta chain was recovered during a study of OX40 agonist ivuxolimab in advanced cancers. Notes on this clone: Antigen unknown.

General study results and limits: Expanded clones tended on average to be more numerous among CD8+ T cells than CD4+.

Produced via immunoSEQ multiplex PCR; TCRdb's table is partial and in-frame only. The sample has about 70,000 clones, about 86% seen once. This CDR3 contains 15 residues. J lost 1 base, V lost 4 bases, and 5 bases had no gene match. CDR1 and CDR2 (germline): SGHRS, YFSETQ. The TCR was taken from an adult with an advanced solid tumor such as melanoma, head and neck, liver or kidney cancer. The specimen comprised CD4+ or CD8+ T cells sorted from blood, sampled in a trial of the OX40 agonist ivuxolimab. The chain couples TRBV5-1 to TRBJ1-5, with TRBD1 matching 7 bases. The CDR3 nucleotides read TGCGCCAGCAGCCCAGCGACAGGGAGCAATCAGCCCCAGCATTTT. It yields the protein CASSPATGSNQPQHF.